A selection of T cell receptor beta chains follows, all from one sample in a study of cytomegalovirus exposure and HLA in healthy donors. The data were produced by immunoSEQ multiplex PCR, yet TCRdb's version contains in-frame clones alone and is incomplete. Of around 170,000 clones listed, roughly 78% were seen once; the top ten hold approximately 0.7%. The sample was PBMCs. All receptors come from a woman aged 40-49 years in good health and CMV-seronegative. Each CDR3 is given with its conserved first and last residue. Fields, in order: V gene, CDR3 protein.

>TRBV7-2
CASSLWARGDQPQHF
>TRBV21-1
CASSTKEGRSYEQYF
>TRBV7-6
CASSLDSHRQETQYF
>TRBV6-1
CASGGRRQGVNEQFF
>TRBV11-3
CASRGGGLAGGPGNEQFF
>TRBV30
CAWNQGATKNIQYF
>TRBV7-2
CASSAGTGGYGYTF
>TRBV11-2
CASSVGSASSYNEQFF
>TRBV28
CASSLGQGNTGELFF
>TRBV5-1
CASSLSWGGYNEQFF
>TRBV28
CASSLGGRALETQYF
>TRBV27
CASSPAGETQYF
>TRBV2
CASSTSGSRNEQFF
>TRBV27
CASTKTGTGISYEQYF
>TRBV7-9
CASSSGGTYEQYF
>TRBV29-1
CSVVAYSSYEQYF
>TRBV28
CASSSGQGRATGANVLTF
>TRBV7-8
CASSQRQGSHYGYTF
>TRBV2
CASSEFRTPAGGYTF
>TRBV6-5
CASSPPTTGVIAFF
>TRBV5-6
CASSLVGMGYEQYF
>TRBV5-1
CASSLEWGQGQETQYF
>TRBV14
CASSRRRGAGMGNEQFF
>TRBV30
CAWNSALLDPQYF
>TRBV28
CASSLITGGGGYTF
>TRBV7-9
CASSSGLAGGPVPPEQYF
>TRBV28
CASSPMRTAKETQYF
>TRBV5-6
CASSLPGGVNEQYF
>TRBV15
CATSGGIRPYEQYF
>TRBV30
CAWSRTRSSGANVLTF
>TRBV14
CASSHDILMNTEAFF